What follows is one T cell receptor beta chain and its context. This sample was included in a study of blood T cell repertoires in COVID-19. Two negative PCRs, clearance, or symptom resolution characterized the recovered Cohort 3 donors. Repertoires were generated with immunoSEQ multiplex PCR, while TCRdb's copy carries only in-frame clones and drops some. This table holds over 300,000 clones, approximately 83% found once. Trimming removed 5 bases from V and 0 bases from J, with 14 bases in between. The CDR3 consists of 16 residues. CDR1 is SGHRS and CDR2 is YFSETQ in the germline V gene. Sequenced material: PBMCs or T cells enriched from blood (not recorded which). This TCR was recovered from a man under 40 who had recovered from COVID-19. This chain joins TRBV5-1 and TRBJ2-2; maybe TRBD2 (5 bases). The CDR3 reads CASSLTTDSNTGELFF. CDR3 nucleotide sequence: TGCGCCAGCAGTCTAACGACGGACTCGAACACCGGGGAGCTGTTTTTT.